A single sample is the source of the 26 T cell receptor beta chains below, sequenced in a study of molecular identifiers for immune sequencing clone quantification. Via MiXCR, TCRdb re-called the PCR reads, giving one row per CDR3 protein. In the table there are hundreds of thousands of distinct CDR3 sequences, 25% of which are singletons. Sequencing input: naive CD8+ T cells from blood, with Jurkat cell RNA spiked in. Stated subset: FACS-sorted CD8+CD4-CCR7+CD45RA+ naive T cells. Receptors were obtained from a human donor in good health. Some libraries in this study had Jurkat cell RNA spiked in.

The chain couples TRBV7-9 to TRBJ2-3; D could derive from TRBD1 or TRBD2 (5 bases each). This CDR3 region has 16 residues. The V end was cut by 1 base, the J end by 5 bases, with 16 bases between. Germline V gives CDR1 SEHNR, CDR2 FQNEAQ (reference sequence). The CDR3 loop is CASSLDGDLRGDTQYF. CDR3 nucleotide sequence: TGTGCCAGCAGCTTAGATGGGGACCTGCGTGGAGATACGCAGTATTTT.

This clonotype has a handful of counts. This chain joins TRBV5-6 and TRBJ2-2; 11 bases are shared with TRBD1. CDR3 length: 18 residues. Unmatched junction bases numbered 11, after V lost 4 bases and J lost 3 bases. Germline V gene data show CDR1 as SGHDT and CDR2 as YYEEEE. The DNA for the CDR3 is TGTGCCAGCAGCGTAGGACAGGGGGCTTTTATTGACACCGGGGAGCTGTTTTTT. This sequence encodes CASSVGQGAFIDTGELFF.

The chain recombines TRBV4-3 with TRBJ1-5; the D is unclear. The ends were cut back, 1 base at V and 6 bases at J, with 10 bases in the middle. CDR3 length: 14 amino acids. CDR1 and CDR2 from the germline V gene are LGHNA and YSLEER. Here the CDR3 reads CASSQGVLGQPQHF. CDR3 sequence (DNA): TGCGCCAGCAGCCAAGGGGTTTTGGGTCAGCCCCAGCATTTT.

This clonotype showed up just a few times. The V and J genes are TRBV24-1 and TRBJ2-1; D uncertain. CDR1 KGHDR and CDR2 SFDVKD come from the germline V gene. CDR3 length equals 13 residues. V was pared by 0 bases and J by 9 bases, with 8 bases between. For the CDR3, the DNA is TGTGCCACCAGTGATTTGCTAGGATTTGAGCAGTTCTTC. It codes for CATSDLLGFEQFF.

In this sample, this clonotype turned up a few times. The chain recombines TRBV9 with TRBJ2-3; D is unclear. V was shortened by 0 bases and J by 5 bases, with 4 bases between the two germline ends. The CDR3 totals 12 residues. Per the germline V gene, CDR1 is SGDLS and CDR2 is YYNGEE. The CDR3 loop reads CASSVEKDTQYF. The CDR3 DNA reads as TGTGCCAGCAGCGTAGAGAAAGATACGCAGTATTTT.

The CDR3, as DNA: TGCAGTGCTAGAGTGGTTGGAGTGGGGGGTCAGCCCCAGCATTTT. Encoded protein: CSARVVGVGGQPQHF. The rearrangement uses TRBV20-1 and TRBJ1-5, with TRBD1 as a possible D gene (5 bases). The CDR3 is 15 amino acids. Germline CDR1 reads DFQATT; CDR2 reads SNEGSKA (reference sequence). V lost 1 base to trimming and J lost 6 bases, with 16 bases between them.

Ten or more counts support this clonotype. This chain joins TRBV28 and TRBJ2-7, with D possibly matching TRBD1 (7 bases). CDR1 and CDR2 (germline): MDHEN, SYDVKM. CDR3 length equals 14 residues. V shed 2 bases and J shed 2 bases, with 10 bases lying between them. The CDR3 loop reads CASSLAGQTYEQYF. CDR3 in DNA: TGTGCCAGCAGTTTAGCGGGACAGACCTACGAGCAGTACTTC.

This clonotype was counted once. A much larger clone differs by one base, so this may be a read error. This CDR3 reads CSTLDQGVYGYTF. In DNA form, the CDR3 reads TGCAGCACCCTAGATCAGGGGGTCTATGGCTACACCTTC. This chain joins TRBV29-1 and TRBJ1-2; 7 nucleotides match TRBD1. The V and J ends lost 8 bases and 4 bases, in that order; junction bases with no gene match: 10. The CDR3 runs 13 residues. Germline V gives CDR1 SQVTM, CDR2 ANQGSEA.

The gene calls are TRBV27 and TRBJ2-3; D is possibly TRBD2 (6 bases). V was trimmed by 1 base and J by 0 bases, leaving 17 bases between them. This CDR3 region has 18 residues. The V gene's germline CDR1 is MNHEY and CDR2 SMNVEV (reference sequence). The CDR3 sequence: CASSLLSSSGPSTDTQYF. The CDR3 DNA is TGTGCCAGCAGTTTATTAAGTTCAAGCGGGCCTAGCACAGATACGCAGTATTTT.

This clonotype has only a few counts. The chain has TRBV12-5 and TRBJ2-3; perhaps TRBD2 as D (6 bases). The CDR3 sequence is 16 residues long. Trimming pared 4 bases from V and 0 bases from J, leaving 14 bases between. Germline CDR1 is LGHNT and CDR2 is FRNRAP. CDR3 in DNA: TGTGCTAGTGGTTCTCCAATACTAGCTAGCACAGATACGCAGTATTTT. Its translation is CASGSPILASTDTQYF. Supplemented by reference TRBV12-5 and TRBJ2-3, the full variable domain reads DARVTQTPRHKVTEMGQEVTMRCQPILGHNTVFWYRQTMMQGLELLAYFRNRAPLDDSGMPKDRFSAEMPDATLATLKIQPSEPRDSAVYFCASGSPILASTDTQYFGPGTRLTVL.

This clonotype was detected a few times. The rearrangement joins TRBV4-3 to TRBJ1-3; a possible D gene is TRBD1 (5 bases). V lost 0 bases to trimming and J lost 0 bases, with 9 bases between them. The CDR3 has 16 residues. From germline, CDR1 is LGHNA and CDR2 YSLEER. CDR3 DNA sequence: TGCGCCAGCAGCCAAGATGGGGCGACCTCTGGAAACACCATATATTTT. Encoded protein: CASSQDGATSGNTIYF.

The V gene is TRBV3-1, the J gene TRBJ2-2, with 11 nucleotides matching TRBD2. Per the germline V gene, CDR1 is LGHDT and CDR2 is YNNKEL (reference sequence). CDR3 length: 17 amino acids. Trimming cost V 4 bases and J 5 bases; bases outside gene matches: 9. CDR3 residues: CASSPIAGGIGTGELFF. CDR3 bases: TGTGCCAGCAGCCCGATAGCGGGGGGGATCGGGACCGGGGAGCTGTTTTTT.

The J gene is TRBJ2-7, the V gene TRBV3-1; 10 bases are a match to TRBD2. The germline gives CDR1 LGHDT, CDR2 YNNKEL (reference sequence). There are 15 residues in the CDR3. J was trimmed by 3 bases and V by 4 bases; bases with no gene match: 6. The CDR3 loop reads CASSPGAGGSYEQYF. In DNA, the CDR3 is TGTGCCAGCAGCCCAGGAGCGGGAGGGAGCTACGAGCAGTACTTC.

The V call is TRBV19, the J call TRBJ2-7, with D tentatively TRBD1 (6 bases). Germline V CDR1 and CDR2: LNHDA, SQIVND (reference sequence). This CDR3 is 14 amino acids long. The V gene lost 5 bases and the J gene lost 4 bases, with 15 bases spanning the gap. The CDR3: CASSVTGNWYEQYF. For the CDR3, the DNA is TGTGCCAGTAGTGTTACAGGGAATTGGTACGAGCAGTACTTC.

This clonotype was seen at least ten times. CDR3 in amino acids: CASSPPGLAPSTDTQYF. Here the CDR3 DNA reads TGTGCCAGCAGCCCGCCCGGACTAGCGCCTAGCACAGATACGCAGTATTTT. This chain connects TRBV7-9 to TRBJ2-3; 9 bases match TRBD2. Trimming removed 5 bases from V and 0 bases from J; junction bases left unmatched: 9. The CDR3 totals 17 residues. Germline CDR1 and CDR2: SEHNR and FQNEAQ (reference sequence). Drawing the rest from reference TRBV7-9 and TRBJ2-3, the complete variable domain is DTGVSQNPRHKITKRGQNVTFRCDPISEHNRLYWYRQTLGQGPEFLTYFQNEAQLEKSRLLSDRFSAERPKGSFSTLEIQRTEQGDSAMYLCASSPPGLAPSTDTQYFGPGTRLTVL.

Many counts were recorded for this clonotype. The CDR3 coding sequence is TGCGCCAGCAGCCAAGAAAGACTAGCCATCACAGATACGCAGTATTTT. Translated, it gives CASSQERLAITDTQYF. The V gene is TRBV4-1, the J gene TRBJ2-3; 7 bases align to TRBD2. The CDR3 has 16 amino acids. CDR1 MGHRA and CDR2 YSYEKL come from the germline V gene. V gave up 0 bases and J gave up 2 bases; unmatched junction bases: 5.

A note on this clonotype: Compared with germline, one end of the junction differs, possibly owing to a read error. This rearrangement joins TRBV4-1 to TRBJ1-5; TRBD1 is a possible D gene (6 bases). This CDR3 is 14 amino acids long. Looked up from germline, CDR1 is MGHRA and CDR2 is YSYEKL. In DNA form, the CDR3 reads TGCGCCAGCAGCATGGGGACGGGACATCCCCCCCACCATTTT. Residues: CASSMGTGHPPHHF.

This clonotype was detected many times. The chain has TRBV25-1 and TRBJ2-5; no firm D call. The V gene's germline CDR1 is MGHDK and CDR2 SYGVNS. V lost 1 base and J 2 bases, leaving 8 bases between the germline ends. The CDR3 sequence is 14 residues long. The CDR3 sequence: CASSEWARQETQYF. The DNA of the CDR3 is TGTGCCAGCAGTGAATGGGCACGGCAAGAGACCCAGTACTTC.

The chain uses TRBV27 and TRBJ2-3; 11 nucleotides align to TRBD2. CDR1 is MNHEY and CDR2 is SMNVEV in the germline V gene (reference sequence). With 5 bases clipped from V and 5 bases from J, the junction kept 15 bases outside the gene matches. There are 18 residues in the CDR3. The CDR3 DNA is TGTGCCAGCAGTACCCGGGACCTGACTAGCGGGATCGTAGATACGCAGTATTTT. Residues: CASSTRDLTSGIVDTQYF.

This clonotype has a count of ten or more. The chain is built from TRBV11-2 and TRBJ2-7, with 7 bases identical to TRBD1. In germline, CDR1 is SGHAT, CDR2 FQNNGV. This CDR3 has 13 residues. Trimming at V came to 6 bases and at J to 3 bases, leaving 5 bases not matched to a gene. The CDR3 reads CASSPGQHYEQYF. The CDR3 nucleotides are TGTGCCAGCAGTCCGGGACAGCACTACGAGCAGTACTTC.

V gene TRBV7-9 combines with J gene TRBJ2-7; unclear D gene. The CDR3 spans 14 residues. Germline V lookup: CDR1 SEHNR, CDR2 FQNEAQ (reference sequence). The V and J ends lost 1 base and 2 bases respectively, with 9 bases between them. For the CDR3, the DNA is TGTGCCAGCAGCTTAGAGGGTGAAACCTACGAGCAGTACTTC. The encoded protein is CASSLEGETYEQYF.

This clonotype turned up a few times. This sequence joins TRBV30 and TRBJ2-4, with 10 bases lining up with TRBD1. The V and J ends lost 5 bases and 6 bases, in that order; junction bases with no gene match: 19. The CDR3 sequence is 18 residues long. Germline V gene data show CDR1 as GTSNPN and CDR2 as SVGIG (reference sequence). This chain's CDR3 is CAWEPGQGRPKLINIQYF. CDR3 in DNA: TGTGCCTGGGAACCGGGACAGGGGCGACCAAAACTAATAAACATTCAGTACTTC.

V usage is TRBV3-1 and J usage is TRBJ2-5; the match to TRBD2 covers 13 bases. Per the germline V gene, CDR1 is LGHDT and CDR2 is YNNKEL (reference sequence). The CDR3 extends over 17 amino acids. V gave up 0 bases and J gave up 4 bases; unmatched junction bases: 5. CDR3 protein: CASSQDIGLAGVETQYF. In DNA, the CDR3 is TGTGCCAGCAGCCAAGACATAGGACTAGCGGGAGTAGAGACCCAGTACTTC.

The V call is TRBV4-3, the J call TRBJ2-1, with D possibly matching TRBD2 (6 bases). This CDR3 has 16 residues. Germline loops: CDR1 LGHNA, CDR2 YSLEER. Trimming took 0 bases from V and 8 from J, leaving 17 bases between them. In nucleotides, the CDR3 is TGCGCCAGCAGCCAAGATCGGAGCGGAGGGGTAGATGAGCAGTTCTTC. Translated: CASSQDRSGGVDEQFF.

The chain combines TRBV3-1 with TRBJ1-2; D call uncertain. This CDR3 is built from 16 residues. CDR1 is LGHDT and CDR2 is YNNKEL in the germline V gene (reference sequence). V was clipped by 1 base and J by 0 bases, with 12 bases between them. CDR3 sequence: CASSQVPTRANYGYTF. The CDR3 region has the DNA TGTGCCAGCAGCCAAGTTCCGACACGAGCTAACTATGGCTACACCTTC.

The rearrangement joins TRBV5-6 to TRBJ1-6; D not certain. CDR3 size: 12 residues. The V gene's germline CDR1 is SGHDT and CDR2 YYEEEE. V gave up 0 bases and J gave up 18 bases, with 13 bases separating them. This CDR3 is CASSLGVTSAHF. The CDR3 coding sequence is TGTGCCAGCAGCTTGGGTGTGACATCGGCCCACTTT. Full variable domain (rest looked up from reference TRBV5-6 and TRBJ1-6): DAGVTQSPTHLIKTRGQQVTLRCSPKSGHDTVSWYQQALGQGPQFIFQYYEEEERQRGNFPDRFSGHQFPNYSSELNVNALLLGDSALYLCASSLGVTSAHFGNGTRLTVT.